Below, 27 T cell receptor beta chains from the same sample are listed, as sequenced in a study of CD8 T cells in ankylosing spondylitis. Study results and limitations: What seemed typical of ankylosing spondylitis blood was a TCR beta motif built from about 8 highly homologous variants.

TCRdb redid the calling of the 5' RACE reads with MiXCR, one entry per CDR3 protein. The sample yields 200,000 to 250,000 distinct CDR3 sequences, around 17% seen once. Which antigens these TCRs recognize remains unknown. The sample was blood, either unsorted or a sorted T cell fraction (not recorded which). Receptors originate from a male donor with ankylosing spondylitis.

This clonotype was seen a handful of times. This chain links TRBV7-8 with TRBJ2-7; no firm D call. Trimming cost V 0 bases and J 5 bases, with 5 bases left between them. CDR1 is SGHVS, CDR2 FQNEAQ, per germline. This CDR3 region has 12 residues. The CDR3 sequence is CASSLAPDEQYF. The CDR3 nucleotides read TGTGCCAGCAGCTTAGCGCCGGACGAGCAGTACTTC.

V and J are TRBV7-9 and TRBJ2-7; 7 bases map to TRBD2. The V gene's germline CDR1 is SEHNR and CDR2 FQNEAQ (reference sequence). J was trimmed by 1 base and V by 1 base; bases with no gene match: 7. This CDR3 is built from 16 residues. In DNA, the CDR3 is TGTGCCAGCAGCTTAGACACGGGACTAATATCCTACGAGCAGTACTTC. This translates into CASSLDTGLISYEQYF.

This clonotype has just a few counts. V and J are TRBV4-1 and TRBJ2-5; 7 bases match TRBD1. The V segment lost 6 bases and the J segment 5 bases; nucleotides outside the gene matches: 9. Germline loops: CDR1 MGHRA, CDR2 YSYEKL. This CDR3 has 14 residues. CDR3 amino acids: CASSFMTGPETQYF. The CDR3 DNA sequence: TGCGCCAGCAGTTTCATGACAGGGCCCGAGACCCAGTACTTC.

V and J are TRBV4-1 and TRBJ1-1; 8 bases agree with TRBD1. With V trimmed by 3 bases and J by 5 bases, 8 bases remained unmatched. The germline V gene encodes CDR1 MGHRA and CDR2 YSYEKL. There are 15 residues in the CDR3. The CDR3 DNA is TGCGCCAGCAGCCAGATAACAGGGGGAGAGACTGAAGCTTTCTTT. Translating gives CASSQITGGETEAFF.

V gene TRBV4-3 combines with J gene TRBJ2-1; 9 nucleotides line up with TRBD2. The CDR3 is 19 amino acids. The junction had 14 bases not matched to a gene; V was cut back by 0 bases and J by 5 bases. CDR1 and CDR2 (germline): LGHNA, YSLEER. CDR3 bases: TGCGCCAGCAGCCAAGAGGCGGATCTAGCGGGAAAGCTACACAATGAGCAGTTCTTC. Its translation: CASSQEADLAGKLHNEQFF.

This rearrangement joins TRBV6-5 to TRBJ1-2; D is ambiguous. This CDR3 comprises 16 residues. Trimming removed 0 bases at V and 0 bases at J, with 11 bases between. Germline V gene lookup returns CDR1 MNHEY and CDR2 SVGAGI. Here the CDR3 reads CASSYSKRATNYGYTF. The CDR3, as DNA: TGTGCCAGCAGTTACTCGAAACGAGCAACTAACTATGGCTACACCTTC.

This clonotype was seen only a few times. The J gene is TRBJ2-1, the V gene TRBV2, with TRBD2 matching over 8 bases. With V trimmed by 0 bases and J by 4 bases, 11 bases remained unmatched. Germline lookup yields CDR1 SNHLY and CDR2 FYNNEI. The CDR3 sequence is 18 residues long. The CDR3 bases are TGTGCCAGCAGTGAAGCCGCGGCGTTGGCGGGGGGATACAATGAGCAGTTCTTC. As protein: CASSEAAALAGGYNEQFF.

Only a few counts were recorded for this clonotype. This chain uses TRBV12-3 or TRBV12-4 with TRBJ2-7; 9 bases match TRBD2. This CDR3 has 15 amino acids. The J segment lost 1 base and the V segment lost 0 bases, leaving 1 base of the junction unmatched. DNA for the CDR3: TGTGCCAGCAGTTTAGCTCTAGCGGGATCCTACGAGCAGTACTTC. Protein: CASSLALAGSYEQYF.

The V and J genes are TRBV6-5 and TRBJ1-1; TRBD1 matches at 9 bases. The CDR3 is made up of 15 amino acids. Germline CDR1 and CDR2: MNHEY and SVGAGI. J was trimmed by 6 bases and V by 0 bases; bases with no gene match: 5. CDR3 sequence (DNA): TGTGCCAGCAGTTACTCGACAGGGGGGTCCGCTGAAGCTTTCTTT. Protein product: CASSYSTGGSAEAFF.

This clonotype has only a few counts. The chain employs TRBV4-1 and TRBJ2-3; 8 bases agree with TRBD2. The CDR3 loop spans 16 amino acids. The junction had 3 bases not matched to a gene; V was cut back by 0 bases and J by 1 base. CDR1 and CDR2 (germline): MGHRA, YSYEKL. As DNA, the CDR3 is TGCGCCAGCAGCCAAGAGGCGGGGGGCGGCACAGATACGCAGTATTTT. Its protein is CASSQEAGGGTDTQYF.

The CDR3 sequence: CASSLGLAGGNTGELFF. The DNA for the CDR3 is TGTGCCAGCAGTTTAGGGCTAGCGGGAGGAAACACCGGGGAGCTGTTTTTT. The chain couples TRBV28 to TRBJ2-2; 11 nucleotides agree with TRBD2. V lost 2 bases, J lost 2 bases, and 4 bases stayed unmatched. This CDR3 comprises 17 residues. Per germline, CDR1 MDHEN and CDR2 SYDVKM.

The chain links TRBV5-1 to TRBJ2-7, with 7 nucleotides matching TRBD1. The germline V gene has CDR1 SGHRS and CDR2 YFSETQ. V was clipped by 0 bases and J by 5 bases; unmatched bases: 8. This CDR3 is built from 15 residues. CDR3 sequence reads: CASSLGNRGWDEQYF. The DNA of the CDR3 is TGCGCCAGCAGCTTGGGAAACAGGGGATGGGACGAGCAGTACTTC. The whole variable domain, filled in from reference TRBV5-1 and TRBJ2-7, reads KAGVTQTPRYLIKTRGQQVTLSCSPISGHRSVSWYQQTPGQGLQFLFEYFSETQRNKGNFPGRFSGRQFSNSRSEMNVSTLELGDSALYLCASSLGNRGWDEQYFGPGTRLTVT.

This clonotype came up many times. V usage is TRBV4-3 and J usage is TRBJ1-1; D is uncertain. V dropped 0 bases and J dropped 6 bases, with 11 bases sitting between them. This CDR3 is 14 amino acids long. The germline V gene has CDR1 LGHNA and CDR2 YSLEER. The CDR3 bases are TGCGCCAGCAGCCAAGAGTCAGGAGGGCCTGAAGCTTTCTTT. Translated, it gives CASSQESGGPEAFF.

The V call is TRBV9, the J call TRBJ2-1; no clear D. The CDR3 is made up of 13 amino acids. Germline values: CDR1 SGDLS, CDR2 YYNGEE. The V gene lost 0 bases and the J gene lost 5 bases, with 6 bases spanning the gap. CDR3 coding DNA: TGTGCCAGCAGCGTAGAGACCAACAATGAGCAGTTCTTC. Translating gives CASSVETNNEQFF.

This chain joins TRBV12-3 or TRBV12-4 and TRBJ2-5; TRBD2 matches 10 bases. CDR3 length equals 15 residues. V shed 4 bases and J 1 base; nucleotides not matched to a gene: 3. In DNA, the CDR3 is TGTGCCAGCAGTTCGGAGCGGGAGGGCCAAGAGACCCAGTACTTC. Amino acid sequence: CASSSEREGQETQYF.

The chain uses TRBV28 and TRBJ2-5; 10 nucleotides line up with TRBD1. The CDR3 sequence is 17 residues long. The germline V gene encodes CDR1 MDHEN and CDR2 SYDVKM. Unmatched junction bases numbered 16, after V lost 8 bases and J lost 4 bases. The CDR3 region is CASRPLVGQGYGETQYF. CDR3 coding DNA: TGTGCCAGCCGTCCTCTTGTGGGACAGGGGTACGGAGAGACCCAGTACTTC.

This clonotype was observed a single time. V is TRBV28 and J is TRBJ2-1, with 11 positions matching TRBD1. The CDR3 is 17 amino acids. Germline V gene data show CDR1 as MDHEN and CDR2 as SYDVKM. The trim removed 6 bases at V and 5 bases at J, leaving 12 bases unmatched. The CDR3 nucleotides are TGTGCCAGCAGCCCTCGGGACAGGGGGTCGGTGGACAATGAGCAGTTCTTC. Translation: CASSPRDRGSVDNEQFF. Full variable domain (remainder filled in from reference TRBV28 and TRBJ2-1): DVKVTQSSRYLVKRTGEKVFLECVQDMDHENMFWYRQDPGLGLRLIYFSYDVKMKEKGDIPEGYSVSREKKERFSLILESASTNQTSMYLCASSPRDRGSVDNEQFFGPGTRLTVL.

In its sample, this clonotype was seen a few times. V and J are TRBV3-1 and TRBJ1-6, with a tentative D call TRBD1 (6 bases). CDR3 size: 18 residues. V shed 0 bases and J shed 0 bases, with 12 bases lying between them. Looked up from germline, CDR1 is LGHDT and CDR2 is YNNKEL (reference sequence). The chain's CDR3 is CASSQEGGGYSYNSPLHF. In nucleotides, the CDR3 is TGTGCCAGCAGCCAAGAAGGAGGGGGATACTCCTATAATTCACCCCTCCACTTT.

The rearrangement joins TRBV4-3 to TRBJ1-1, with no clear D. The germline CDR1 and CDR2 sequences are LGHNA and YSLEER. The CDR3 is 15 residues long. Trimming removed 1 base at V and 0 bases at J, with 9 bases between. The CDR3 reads CASSQGPDLNTEAFF. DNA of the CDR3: TGCGCCAGCAGCCAAGGCCCGGATTTGAACACTGAAGCTTTCTTT.

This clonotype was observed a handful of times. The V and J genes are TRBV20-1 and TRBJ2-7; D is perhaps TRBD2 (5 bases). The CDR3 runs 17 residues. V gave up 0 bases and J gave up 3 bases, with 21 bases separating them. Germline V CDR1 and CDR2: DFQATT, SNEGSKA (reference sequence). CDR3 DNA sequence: TGCAGTGCTAGAGATGGGCTGGGAGCTTTGAGGGACTACGAGCAGTACTTC. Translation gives CSARDGLGALRDYEQYF.

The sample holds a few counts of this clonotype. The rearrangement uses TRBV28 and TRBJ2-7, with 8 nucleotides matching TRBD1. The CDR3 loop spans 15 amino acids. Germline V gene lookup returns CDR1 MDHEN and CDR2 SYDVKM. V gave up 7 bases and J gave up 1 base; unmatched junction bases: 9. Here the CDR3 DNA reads TGTGCCAGCAACCTCCGGGACAGGTCTTCCTACGAGCAGTACTTC. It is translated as CASNLRDRSSYEQYF.

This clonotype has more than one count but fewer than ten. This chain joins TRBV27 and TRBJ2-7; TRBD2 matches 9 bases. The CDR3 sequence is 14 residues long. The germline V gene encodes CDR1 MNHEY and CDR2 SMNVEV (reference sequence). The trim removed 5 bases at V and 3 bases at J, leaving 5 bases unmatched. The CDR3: CASSGSGSLYEQYF. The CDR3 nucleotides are TGTGCCAGCAGTGGTAGCGGGAGTCTCTACGAGCAGTACTTC.

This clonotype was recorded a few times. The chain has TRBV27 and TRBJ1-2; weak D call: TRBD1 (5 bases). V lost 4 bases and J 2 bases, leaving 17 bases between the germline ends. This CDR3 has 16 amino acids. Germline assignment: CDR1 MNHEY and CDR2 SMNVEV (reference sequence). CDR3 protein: CASSSGLGAWNYGYTF. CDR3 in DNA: TGTGCCAGCAGTTCAGGGCTCGGGGCGTGGAACTATGGCTACACCTTC.

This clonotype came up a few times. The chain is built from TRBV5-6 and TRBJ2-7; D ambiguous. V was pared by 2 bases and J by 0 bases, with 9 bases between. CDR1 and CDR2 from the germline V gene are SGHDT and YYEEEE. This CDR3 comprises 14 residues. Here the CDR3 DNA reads TGTGCCAGCAGCTTTTCCGATCCCTCCTACGAGCAGTACTTC. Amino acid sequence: CASSFSDPSYEQYF.

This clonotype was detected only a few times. CDR3 protein: CASSSTSGGAVRELFF. In DNA form, the CDR3 reads TGTGCCAGCAGCTCCACTAGCGGGGGGGCCGTACGGGAGCTGTTTTTT. The chain has TRBV7-9 and TRBJ2-2, with 13 bases that match TRBD2. Germline trimming cut 4 bases from V and 9 bases from J; bases unmatched to any gene: 8. The CDR3 covers 16 residues. From germline, CDR1 is SEHNR and CDR2 FQNEAQ (reference sequence).

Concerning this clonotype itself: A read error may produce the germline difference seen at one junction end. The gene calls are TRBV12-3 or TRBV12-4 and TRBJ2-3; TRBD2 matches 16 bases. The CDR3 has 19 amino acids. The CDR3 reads CACSLKGTSGGARTDTQYF. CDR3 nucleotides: TGTGCCTGCAGCCTAAAAGGGACTAGCGGGGGGGCGAGGACAGATACGCAGTATTTT.

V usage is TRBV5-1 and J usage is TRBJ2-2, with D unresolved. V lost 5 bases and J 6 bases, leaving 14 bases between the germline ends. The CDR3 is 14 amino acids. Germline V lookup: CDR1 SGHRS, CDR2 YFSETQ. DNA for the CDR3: TGCGCCAGCAGATTACCTGGTCGACCCGGGGAGCTGTTTTTT. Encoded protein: CASRLPGRPGELFF.